This T cell receptor beta chain stems from a study of identical twins. Study-level points and caveats: The presence of invariant MAIT and iNKT cells could partly confound analyses of zero-insertion sequences. Out-of-frame alpha sequences that twins shared showed excess low generation probability. Insertions ran lower in abundant cord blood beta clonotypes, though not in memory repertoires.

This clonotype was seen only a few times. Its target is unknown. TCRdb processed the 5' RACE reads anew with MiXCR; each CDR3 protein has one entry. The sample has about 530,000 distinct CDR3 sequences; 20% to 25% are singletons. This CDR3 is built from 16 residues. Unmatched junction bases numbered 10, after V lost 2 bases and J lost 10 bases. The V gene's germline CDR1 is MGHRA and CDR2 YSYEKL. The same data also went into a second study, on yellow fever vaccine responses in identical twins. Per that study: Twins' vaccine T cell responses were reported to seem partly convergent and partly personalized.

The sequencing sample was made of CD4+ T cells sorted from blood. This receptor was taken from a woman aged 18 to 35 in good health. This chain joins TRBV4-1 and TRBJ2-1, with 11 bases aligning to TRBD2. Written as DNA, the CDR3 is TGCGCCAGCAGCCAACTACTAGCGGGAGCCACTCAGGAGCAGTTCTTC. This codes for CASSQLLAGATQEQFF.